The clone carrying this T cell receptor (beta chain) was counted ten times or more. There were TCR beta CDR3 regions amplified from RNA transcripts. The study used the HTBI primer set for a first-round RT-PCR of the TCR CDR3. TCRdb independently ran MiXCR on the multiplex PCR reads; one entry per CDR3 protein. The table records 250,000 to 300,000 distinct CDR3 sequences, roughly 15% of them present only once. This sample was taken from a study of T cells in Graves' hyperthyroidism and ophthalmopathy. In germline, CDR1 is LNHDA, CDR2 SQIVND (reference sequence). This CDR3 is built from 14 residues. After removal of 3 bases from V and 5 bases from J, the junction contained 6 bases not matched to a gene. A patient was excluded if there was uncontrolled infection, other autoimmune disease, pregnancy or lactation. This blood was taken when hyperthyroidism was first diagnosed, before any ophthalmopathy symptoms existed.

The source of this sequence is a woman aged 50 to 65 with Graves' hyperthyroidism that later progressed to Graves' ophthalmopathy. The sequenced sample was blood. The gene calls are TRBV19 and TRBJ1-1; 7 bases match TRBD1. The CDR3 spells CASSILDRETEAFF. The CDR3 DNA sequence: TGTGCCAGTAGTATTCTAGACAGGGAGACTGAAGCTTTCTTT.